The clone carrying this T cell receptor beta chain came up once. These data originate in a study of T cell responses to AZD1222 COVID-19 vaccine. V was shortened by 2 bases and J by 0 bases, with 11 bases between the two germline ends. Per the germline V gene, CDR1 is SGHRS and CDR2 is YFSETQ. This CDR3 has 15 amino acids. Assay used: immunoSEQ multiplex PCR; TCRdb lists only in-frame clones, some missing. This repertoire shows 95,000 to 100,000 clones, 85% to 90% found once; its top ten account for roughly 1.4%. The receptor was derived from an adult in good health. The chain couples TRBV5-1 to TRBJ1-2, with D possibly matching TRBD1 (5 bases). Sample: peripheral blood, taken on day 0 of AZD1222 vaccination. CDR3 in DNA: TGCGCCAGCAGCTTCGGGACCGTATCTAACTATGGCTACACCTTC. Its protein is CASSFGTVSNYGYTF. Supplemented by reference TRBV5-1 and TRBJ1-2, the full variable domain reads KAGVTQTPRYLIKTRGQQVTLSCSPISGHRSVSWYQQTPGQGLQFLFEYFSETQRNKGNFPGRFSGRQFSNSRSEMNVSTLELGDSALYLCASSFGTVSNYGYTFGSGTRLTVV.